Listed below are T cell receptor beta chains from one sample, sequenced in a study of Ad26.COV2.S vaccination and SARS-CoV-2 variants. The method was immunoSEQ multiplex PCR; TCRdb's version includes in-frame clones alone and lacks a portion of them. Among 300,000 to 500,000 clones listed, around 85% were seen once. Specimen: peripheral blood, collected in a trial of Ad26.COV2.S vaccine versus placebo. All receptors come from a person aged 18-65 years who received the Ad26.COV2.S COVID-19 vaccine or a placebo. Both conserved end residues are trimmed from each CDR3. Fields, in order: V gene, J gene, D gene, CDR3 protein. D genes are given only for firm matches.

>TRBV21-1|TRBJ2-1|NA
ASSEGGTGPYNEQF
>TRBV4-1|TRBJ2-7|TRBD1
ASSSPGTGAYEQY
>TRBV18|TRBJ2-3|NA
ASSPPEGDTQY
>TRBV7-8|TRBJ2-5|TRBD1
ASSLGSGGVGETQY
>TRBV15|TRBJ2-7|NA
ATSRTSGSYEQY
>TRBV4-2|TRBJ2-5|NA
ASSQQRGGGQETQY
>TRBV2|TRBJ1-2|NA
ASSPTPADGYT
>TRBV6-5|TRBJ1-2|NA
ASSYLGGDYGYT
>TRBV6-5|TRBJ2-3|NA
ASRPEQERGTQY
>TRBV27|TRBJ1-2|NA
ASSLKGSGPGGVGYT
>TRBV19|TRBJ1-2|NA
ASSIVWQGLNYGYT
>TRBV29-1|TRBJ2-1|NA
SVELETSYNEQF
>TRBV5-1|TRBJ2-2|NA
ASRGSGELF
>TRBV1|TRBJ2-5|NA
TSTLTTGLAEQETQY
>TRBV19|TRBJ2-2|TRBD2
ASSLGLAGIGELF
>TRBV3-1/TRBV3-2|TRBJ2-7|NA
ASSQDRWQGDTEQY
>TRBV10-1|TRBJ1-1|NA
ASSGAGSNTEAF